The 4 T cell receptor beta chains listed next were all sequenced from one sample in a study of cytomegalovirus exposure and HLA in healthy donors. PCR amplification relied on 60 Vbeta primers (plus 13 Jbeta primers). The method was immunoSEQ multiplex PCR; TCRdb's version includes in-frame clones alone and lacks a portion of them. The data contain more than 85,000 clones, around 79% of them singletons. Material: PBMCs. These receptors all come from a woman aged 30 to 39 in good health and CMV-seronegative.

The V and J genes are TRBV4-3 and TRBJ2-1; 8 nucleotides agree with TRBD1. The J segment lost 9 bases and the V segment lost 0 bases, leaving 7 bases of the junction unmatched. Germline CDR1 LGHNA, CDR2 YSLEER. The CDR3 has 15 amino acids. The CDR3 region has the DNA TGCGCCAGCAGCCAAGACGGACAGGGATTGGGTGAGCAGTTCTTC. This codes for CASSQDGQGLGEQFF.

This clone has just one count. CDR3 region: CAWSAYGGNYGYTF. The CDR3 DNA follows: TGTGCCTGGAGTGCCTACGGGGGAAACTATGGCTACACCTTC. This chain links TRBV30 with TRBJ1-2; possible D gene TRBD1, 5 bases. The germline V and J ends were trimmed by 1 base and 2 bases, with 11 bases remaining between them. In germline, CDR1 is GTSNPN, CDR2 SVGIG (reference sequence). CDR3 length: 14 amino acids.

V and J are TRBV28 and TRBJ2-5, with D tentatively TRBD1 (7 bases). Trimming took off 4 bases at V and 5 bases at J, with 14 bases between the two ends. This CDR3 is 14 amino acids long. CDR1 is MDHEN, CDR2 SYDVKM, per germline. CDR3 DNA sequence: TGTGCCAGCAGTTCCCGACAGGGAGGCGAGACCCAGTACTTC. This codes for CASSSRQGGETQYF.

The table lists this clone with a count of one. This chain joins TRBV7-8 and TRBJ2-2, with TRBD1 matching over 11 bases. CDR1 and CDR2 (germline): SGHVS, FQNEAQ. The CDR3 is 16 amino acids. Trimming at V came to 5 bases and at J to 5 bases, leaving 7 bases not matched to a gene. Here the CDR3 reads CASSLTGTGGTGELFF. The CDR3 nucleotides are TGTGCCAGCAGCCTAACCGGGACAGGGGGTACCGGGGAGCTGTTTTTT.